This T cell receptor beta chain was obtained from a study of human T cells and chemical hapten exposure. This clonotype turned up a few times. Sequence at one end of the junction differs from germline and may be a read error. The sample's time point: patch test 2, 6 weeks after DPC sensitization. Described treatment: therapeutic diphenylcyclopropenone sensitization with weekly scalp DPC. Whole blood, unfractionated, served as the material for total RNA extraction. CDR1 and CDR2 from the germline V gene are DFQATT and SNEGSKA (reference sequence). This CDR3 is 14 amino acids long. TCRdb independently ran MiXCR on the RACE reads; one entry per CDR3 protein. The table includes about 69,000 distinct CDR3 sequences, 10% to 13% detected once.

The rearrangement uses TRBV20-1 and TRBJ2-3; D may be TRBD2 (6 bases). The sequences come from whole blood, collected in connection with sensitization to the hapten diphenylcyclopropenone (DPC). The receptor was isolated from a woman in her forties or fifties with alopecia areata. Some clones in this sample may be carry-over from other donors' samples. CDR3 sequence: CSARGTSSTDTQYF. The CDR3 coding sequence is TGCAGTGCTAGGGGGACTTCGAGCACAGATACGCAGTACTTT.